Listed below are T cell receptor beta chains from one sample, sequenced in a study of blood T cell repertoires in COVID-19. Profiling relied on immunoSEQ multiplex PCR, and the TCRdb table lists in-frame clones only, not all of them. The top ten clones hold approximately 5.7% of a sample with around 32,000 clones, around 85% of them seen once. Material for sequencing was peripheral blood. These TCRs come from an elderly woman with active or convalescent COVID-19. Both conserved end residues are part of each CDR3. D genes are given only for firm matches. Part of the rows lack a size; the others show once, few, many or a class for expanded clones.

TRBV5-1	-	TRBJ2-2	-	CASSLDVQANTGELFF	TGCGCCAGCAGCTTGGACGTGCAGGCGAACACCGGGGAGCTGTTTTTT
TRBV3-1/TRBV3-2	-	TRBJ2-7	-	CASSQASARYSYEQYF	TGTGCCAGCAGCCAAGCTTCGGCCAGGTACTCCTACGAGCAGTACTTC
TRBV7-9	-	TRBJ2-3	TRBD1	CASNDRGLTDTQYF	TGTGCCAGCAACGACAGGGGCCTCACAGATACGCAGTATTTT
TRBV6-5	-	TRBJ2-6	-	CASSFSSGANVLTF	TGTGCCAGCAGTTTCAGCTCTGGGGCCAACGTCCTGACTTTC
TRBV11-3	-	TRBJ2-7	-	CASSKAVGTPGEQYF	TGTGCCAGCAGCAAGGCGGTTGGGACACCAGGGGAGCAGTACTTC
TRBV3-1/TRBV3-2	few	TRBJ2-1	TRBD2	CASSRAGLGGSYNEQFF	TGTGCCAGCAGCCGAGCGGGACTAGGAGGCTCCTACAATGAGCAGTTCTTC
TRBV3-1/TRBV3-2	-	TRBJ1-1	-	CASSQGSGAFF	TGTGCCAGCAGCCAAGGGAGTGGGGCTTTCTTT
TRBV4-2	-	TRBJ2-3	-	CASSQGTGTDTQYF	TGTGCCAGCAGCCAAGGGACTGGCACAGATACGCAGTATTTT
TRBV6-5	-	TRBJ2-6	-	CASLSGANVLTF	TGTGCCAGCCTATCTGGGGCCAACGTCCTGACTTTC
TRBV2	-	TRBJ2-7	-	CASVRDTNSYEQYF	TGTGCCAGCGTTCGGGACACCAACTCCTACGAGCAGTACTTC
TRBV6-5	-	TRBJ2-7	-	CASSYKPFPSSYEQYF	TGTGCCAGCAGTTATAAGCCCTTTCCAAGCTCCTACGAGCAGTACTTC
TRBV2	-	TRBJ1-5	TRBD1	CASSLTGGSNQPQHF	TGTGCCAGCAGTCTGACAGGGGGTAGCAATCAGCCCCAGCATTTT
TRBV9	-	TRBJ2-7	-	CASSVPVSYEQYF	TGTGCCAGCAGCGTACCGGTTTCGTACGAGCAGTACTTC
TRBV19	-	TRBJ2-1	TRBD2	CASSSRGTSGSNEQFF	TGTGCCAGTAGTTCGCGGGGGACTAGCGGGAGCAATGAGCAGTTCTTC
TRBV28	-	TRBJ1-6	TRBD1	CASSFSGGQGHSPLHF	TGTGCCAGCAGTTTCTCAGGCGGACAGGGCCACTCACCCCTCCACTTT
TRBV19	-	TRBJ2-5	TRBD1	CASTRGVRGETQYF	TGTGCCAGTACCCGAGGGGTCAGGGGGGAGACCCAGTACTTC
TRBV11-3	once	TRBJ2-7	-	CASSFSVSYEQYF	TGTGCCAGCAGCTTTAGCGTCTCCTACGAGCAGTACTTC
TRBV6-6	few	TRBJ2-1	TRBD1	CASRLPGTGHNEQFF	TGTGCCAGCAGGTTGCCCGGGACAGGGCACAATGAGCAGTTCTTC
TRBV6-1	-	TRBJ1-2	-	CASSEMGDSYTF	TGTGCCAGCAGTGAGATGGGAGATAGCTACACCTTC
TRBV7-3	-	TRBJ2-7	TRBD2	CASSPTSGPQYEQYF	TGTGCCAGCAGCCCGACTAGCGGACCGCAGTACGAGCAGTACTTC
TRBV5-1	once	TRBJ2-1	-	CASSFPTDSYNEQFF	TGCGCCAGCAGCTTCCCGACAGACTCCTACAATGAGCAGTTCTTC
TRBV5-1	-	TRBJ2-7	TRBD2	CASSLAPSGGFYEQYF	TGCGCCAGCAGCTTGGCTCCTAGCGGGGGATTCTACGAGCAGTACTTC
TRBV4-1	once	TRBJ2-2	TRBD2	CASSQVLSGKGTGELFF	TGCGCCAGCAGCCAAGTCCTCAGCGGGAAGGGCACCGGGGAGCTGTTTTTT
TRBV4-1	-	TRBJ2-1	-	CASSRQRTGRDNEQFF	TGCGCCAGCAGCCGTCAAAGGACAGGGAGGGACAATGAGCAGTTCTTC
TRBV6-1	-	TRBJ1-2	-	CASSEGWGGHFYGYTF	TGTGCCAGCAGTGAAGGGTGGGGGGGACACTTCTATGGCTACACCTTC
TRBV5-1	-	TRBJ2-3	TRBD1	CASSEGAADTQYF	TGCGCCAGCAGCGAGGGGGCGGCAGATACGCAGTATTTT
TRBV5-1	once	TRBJ2-3	TRBD2	CASSLVSGGTDTQYF	TGCGCCAGCAGCTTGGTTAGCGGGGGTACAGATACGCAGTATTTT
TRBV5-5	-	TRBJ1-3	TRBD1	CASSQTGSAGNTIYF	TGTGCCAGCAGCCAGACAGGGAGTGCTGGAAACACCATATATTTT
TRBV11-2	-	TRBJ1-6	-	CASSLASAWAGGTLHF	TGTGCCAGCAGCTTAGCATCAGCATGGGCGGGCGGGACCCTCCACTTT
TRBV19	-	TRBJ1-3	-	CASSMKGAGNTIYF	TGTGCCAGTAGTATGAAGGGGGCTGGAAACACCATATATTTT
TRBV30	-	TRBJ1-1	-	CAWGPGEPPEAFF	TGTGCCTGGGGACCCGGAGAGCCGCCTGAAGCTTTCTTT
TRBV6-6	once	TRBJ2-4	TRBD2	CATSTQLANIQYF	TGTGCCACCTCTACACAACTAGCGAACATTCAGTACTTC
TRBV2	-	TRBJ1-4	-	CASSEDSVATNEKLFF	TGTGCCAGCAGTGAAGACTCGGTTGCAACTAATGAAAAACTGTTTTTT
TRBV19	-	TRBJ2-1	TRBD1	CASSSPGTGGDNEQFF	TGTGCCAGTAGTTCCCCCGGGACAGGCGGTGACAATGAGCAGTTCTTC
TRBV19	-	TRBJ2-7	TRBD2	CASSPRPGGIAGGEQYF	TGTGCCAGTAGTCCCCGCCCGGGTGGCATCGCGGGGGGCGAGCAGTACTTC
TRBV11-3	-	TRBJ2-7	TRBD2	CASSLRRGGDEQYF	TGTGCCAGCAGCTTACGGCGGGGGGGAGACGAGCAGTACTTC
TRBV18	once	TRBJ2-7	TRBD1	CASSPGQGHGEQYF	TGTGCCAGCTCACCGGGACAGGGGCATGGGGAGCAGTACTTC
TRBV5-4	-	TRBJ2-2	TRBD2	CASAKAGANTGELFF	TGTGCCAGCGCGAAAGCGGGGGCGAACACCGGGGAGCTGTTTTTT
TRBV18	-	TRBJ1-3	-	CASSPAAGSGNTIYF	TGTGCCAGCTCACCCGCGGCGGGCTCTGGAAACACCATATATTTT